This T cell receptor beta chain was observed in a study of T cell repertoires in cytomegalovirus infection. Study-wide results and caveats: Pooled public TCR beta family frequency picked out CMV carriers with the relevant HLA.

The CDR3 consists of 16 residues. The junction had 14 bases not matched to a gene; V was cut back by 6 bases and J by 3 bases. Looked up from germline, CDR1 is SEHNR and CDR2 is FQNEAQ (reference sequence). On this clonotype: Its antigen is not identified.

A single record per CDR3 protein comes from TCRdb applying MiXCR to the reads. The repertoire holds approximately 700,000 distinct CDR3 sequences, with under 40% as singletons. Sequenced material: PBMCs. The chain combines TRBV7-9 with TRBJ2-7; 7 bases map to TRBD2. This receptor was identified in a human donor in good health (CMV status not recorded). Some clones in this sample may be carry-over from other donors' samples. CDR3 residues: CASSPPGGKLVYEQYF. The CDR3, as DNA: TGTGCCAGCAGTCCCCCGGGAGGCAAACTAGTCTACGAGCAGTACTTC.